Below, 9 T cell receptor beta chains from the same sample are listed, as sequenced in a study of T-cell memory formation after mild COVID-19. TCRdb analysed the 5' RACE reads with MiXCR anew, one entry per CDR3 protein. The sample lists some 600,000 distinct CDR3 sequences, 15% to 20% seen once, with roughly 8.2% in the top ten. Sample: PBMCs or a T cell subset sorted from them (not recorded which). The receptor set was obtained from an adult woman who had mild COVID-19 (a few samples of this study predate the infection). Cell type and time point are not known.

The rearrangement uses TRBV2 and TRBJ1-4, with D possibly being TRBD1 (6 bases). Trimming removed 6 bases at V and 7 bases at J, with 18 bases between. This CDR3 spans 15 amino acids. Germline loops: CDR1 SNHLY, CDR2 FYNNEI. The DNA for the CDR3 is TGTGCCAGCAGCCAACAGGGTACAGCTGGTGAAAAACTGTTTTTT. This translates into CASSQQGTAGEKLFF.

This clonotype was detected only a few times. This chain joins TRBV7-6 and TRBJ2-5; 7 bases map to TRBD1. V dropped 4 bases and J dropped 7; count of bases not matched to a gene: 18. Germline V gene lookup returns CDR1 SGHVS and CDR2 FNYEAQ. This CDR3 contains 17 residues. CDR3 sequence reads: CASSSPLRQGRSTTQYF. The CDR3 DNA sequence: TGTGCCAGCAGCTCCCCTCTTCGACAGGGACGTTCCACGACCCAGTACTTC. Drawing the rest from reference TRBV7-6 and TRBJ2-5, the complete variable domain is GAGVSQSPRYKVTKRGQDVALRCDPISGHVSLYWYRQALGQGPEFLTYFNYEAQQDKSGLPNDRFSAERPEGSISTLTIQRTEQRDSAMYRCASSSPLRQGRSTTQYFGPGTRLLVL.

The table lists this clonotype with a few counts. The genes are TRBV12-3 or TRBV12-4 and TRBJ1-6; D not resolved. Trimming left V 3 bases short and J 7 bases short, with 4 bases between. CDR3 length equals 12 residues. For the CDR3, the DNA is TGTGCCAGCAGTTTTGCCAATTCACCCCTCCACTTT. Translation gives CASSFANSPLHF.

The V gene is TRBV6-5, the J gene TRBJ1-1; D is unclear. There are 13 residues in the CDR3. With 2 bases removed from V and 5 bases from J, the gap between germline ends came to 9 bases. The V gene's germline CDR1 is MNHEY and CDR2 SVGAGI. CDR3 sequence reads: CASSYPGWTEAFF. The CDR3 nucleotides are TGTGCCAGCAGTTACCCCGGGTGGACTGAAGCTTTCTTT.

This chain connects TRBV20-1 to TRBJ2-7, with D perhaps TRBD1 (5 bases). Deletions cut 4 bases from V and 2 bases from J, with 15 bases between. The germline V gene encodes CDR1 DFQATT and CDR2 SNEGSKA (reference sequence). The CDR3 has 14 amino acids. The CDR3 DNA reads TGCAGTGCTACTTCTTCAGGGCGGCCCTACGAGCAGTACTTC. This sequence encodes CSATSSGRPYEQYF.

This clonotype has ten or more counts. CDR3 DNA sequence: TGTGCCAGCAGCTTTAACGCGAACACCGGGGAGCTGTTTTTT. Translated, it gives CASSFNANTGELFF. The chain uses TRBV7-6 and TRBJ2-2, with D unclear. This CDR3 is built from 14 residues. The V gene lost 3 bases and the J gene lost 0 bases, with 5 bases spanning the gap. Germline CDR1 reads SGHVS; CDR2 reads FNYEAQ.

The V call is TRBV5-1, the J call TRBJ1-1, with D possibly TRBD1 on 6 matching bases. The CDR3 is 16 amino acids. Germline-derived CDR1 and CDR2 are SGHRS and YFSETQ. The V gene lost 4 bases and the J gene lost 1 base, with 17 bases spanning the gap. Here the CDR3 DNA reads TGCGCCAGCAGCCTCACAACAGGGTATGGGAACACTGAAGCTTTCTTT. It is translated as CASSLTTGYGNTEAFF.

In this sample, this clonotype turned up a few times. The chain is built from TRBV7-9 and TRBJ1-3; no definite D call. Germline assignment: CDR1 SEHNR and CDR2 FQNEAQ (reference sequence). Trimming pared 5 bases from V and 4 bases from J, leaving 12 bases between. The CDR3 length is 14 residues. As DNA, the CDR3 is TGTGCCAGCAGCCCAGCTGGGATGGGAAACACCATATATTTT. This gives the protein CASSPAGMGNTIYF.

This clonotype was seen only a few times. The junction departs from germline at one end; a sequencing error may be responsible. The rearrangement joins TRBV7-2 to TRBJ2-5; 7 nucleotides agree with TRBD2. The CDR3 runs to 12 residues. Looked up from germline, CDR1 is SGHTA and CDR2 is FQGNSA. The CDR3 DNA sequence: TGTGCCAGCACCTTACGCGGGGGGACCCAGTACTTC. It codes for CASTLRGGTQYF.